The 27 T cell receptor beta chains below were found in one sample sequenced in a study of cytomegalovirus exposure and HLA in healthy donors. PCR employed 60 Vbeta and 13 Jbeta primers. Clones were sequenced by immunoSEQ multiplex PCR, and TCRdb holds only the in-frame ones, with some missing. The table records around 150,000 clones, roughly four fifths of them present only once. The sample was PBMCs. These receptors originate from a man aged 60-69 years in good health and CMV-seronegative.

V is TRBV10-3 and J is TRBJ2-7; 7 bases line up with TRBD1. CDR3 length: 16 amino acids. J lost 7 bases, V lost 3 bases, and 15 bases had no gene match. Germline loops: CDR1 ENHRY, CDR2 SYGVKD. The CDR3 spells CAISDLTMDRLTEQYF. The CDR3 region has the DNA TGTGCCATCAGTGACCTTACCATGGACAGGCTCACGGAGCAGTACTTC.

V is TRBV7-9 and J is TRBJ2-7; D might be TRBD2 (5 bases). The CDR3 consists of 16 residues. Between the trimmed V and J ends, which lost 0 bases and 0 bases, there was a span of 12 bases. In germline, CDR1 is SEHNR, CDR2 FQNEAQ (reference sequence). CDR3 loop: CASSLAGTSSSYEQYF. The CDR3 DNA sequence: TGTGCCAGCAGCTTAGCTGGAACTAGTAGCTCCTACGAGCAGTACTTC.

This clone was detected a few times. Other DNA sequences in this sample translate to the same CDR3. The CDR3, as DNA: TGCGCCAGCAGCTTGGGCGGGACAGGGGGTCAAGAGACCCAGTACTTC. This encodes CASSLGGTGGQETQYF. The rearrangement joins TRBV5-1 to TRBJ2-5, with 11 bases identical to TRBD1. The CDR3 loop spans 16 amino acids. Germline V lookup: CDR1 SGHRS, CDR2 YFSETQ. J lost 2 bases, V lost 0 bases, and 3 bases had no gene match. Together with reference TRBV5-1 and TRBJ2-5, the CDR3 gives the full variable domain: KAGVTQTPRYLIKTRGQQVTLSCSPISGHRSVSWYQQTPGQGLQFLFEYFSETQRNKGNFPGRFSGRQFSNSRSEMNVSTLELGDSALYLCASSLGGTGGQETQYFGPGTRLLVL.

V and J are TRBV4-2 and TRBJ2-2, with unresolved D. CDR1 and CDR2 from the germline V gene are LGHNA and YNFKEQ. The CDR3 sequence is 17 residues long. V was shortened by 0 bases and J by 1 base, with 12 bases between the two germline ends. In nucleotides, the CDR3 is TGTGCCAGCAGCCAAGATCGTTCGAGCGTGAACACCGGGGAGCTGTTTTTT. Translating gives CASSQDRSSVNTGELFF.

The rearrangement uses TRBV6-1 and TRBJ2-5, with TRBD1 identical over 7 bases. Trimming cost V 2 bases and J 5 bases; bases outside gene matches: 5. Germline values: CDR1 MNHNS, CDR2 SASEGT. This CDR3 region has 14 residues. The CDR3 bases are TGTGCCAGCAGTGAAAACAGGGGTGGGGAGACCCAGTACTTC. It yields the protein CASSENRGGETQYF.

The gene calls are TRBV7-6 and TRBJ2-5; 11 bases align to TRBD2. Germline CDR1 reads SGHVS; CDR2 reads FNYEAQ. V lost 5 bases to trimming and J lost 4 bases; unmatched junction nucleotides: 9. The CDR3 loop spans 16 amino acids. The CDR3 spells CASSNPYGTSGETQYF. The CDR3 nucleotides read TGTGCCAGCAGCAATCCTTATGGGACTAGCGGAGAGACCCAGTACTTC.

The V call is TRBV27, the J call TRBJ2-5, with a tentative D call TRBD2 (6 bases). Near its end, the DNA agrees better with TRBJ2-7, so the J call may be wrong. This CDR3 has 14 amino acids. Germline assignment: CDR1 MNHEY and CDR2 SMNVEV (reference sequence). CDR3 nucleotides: TGTGCCAGCAACCGAGACGGGAGCTCCTACGAGCAGTACTTC. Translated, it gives CASNRDGSSYEQYF.

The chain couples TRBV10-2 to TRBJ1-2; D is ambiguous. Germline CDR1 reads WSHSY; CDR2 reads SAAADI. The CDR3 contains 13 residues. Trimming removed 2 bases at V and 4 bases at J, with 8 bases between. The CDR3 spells CASSEVHTYGYTF. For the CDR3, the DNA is TGCGCCAGCAGTGAGGTCCACACCTATGGCTACACCTTC.

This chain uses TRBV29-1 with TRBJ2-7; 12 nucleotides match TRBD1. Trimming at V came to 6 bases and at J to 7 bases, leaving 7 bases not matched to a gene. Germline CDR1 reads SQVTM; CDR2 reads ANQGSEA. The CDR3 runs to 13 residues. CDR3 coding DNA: TGCAGCGTGAAGGGACAGGGGGCGTGGGAGCAGTACTTC. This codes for CSVKGQGAWEQYF.

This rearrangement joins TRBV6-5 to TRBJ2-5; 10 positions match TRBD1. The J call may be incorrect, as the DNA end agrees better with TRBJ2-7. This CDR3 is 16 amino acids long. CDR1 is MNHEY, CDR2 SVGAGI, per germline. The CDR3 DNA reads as TGTGCCAGCAGTTACTCCTTCGGGACAGGGGACTACGAGCAGTACTTC. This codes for CASSYSFGTGDYEQYF.

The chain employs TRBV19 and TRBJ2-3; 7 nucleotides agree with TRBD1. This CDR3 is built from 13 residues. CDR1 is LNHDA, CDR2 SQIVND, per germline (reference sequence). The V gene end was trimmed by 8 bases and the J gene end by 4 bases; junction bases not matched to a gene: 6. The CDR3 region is CASRNTGADTQYF. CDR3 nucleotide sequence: TGTGCCAGTCGCAATACAGGGGCAGATACGCAGTATTTT.

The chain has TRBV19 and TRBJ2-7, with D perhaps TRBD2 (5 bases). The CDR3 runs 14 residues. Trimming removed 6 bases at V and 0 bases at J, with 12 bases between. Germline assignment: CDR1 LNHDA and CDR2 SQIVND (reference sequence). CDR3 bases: TGTGCCAGTAGGTCCCTGGGGAGCTCCTACGAGCAGTACTTC. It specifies CASRSLGSSYEQYF.

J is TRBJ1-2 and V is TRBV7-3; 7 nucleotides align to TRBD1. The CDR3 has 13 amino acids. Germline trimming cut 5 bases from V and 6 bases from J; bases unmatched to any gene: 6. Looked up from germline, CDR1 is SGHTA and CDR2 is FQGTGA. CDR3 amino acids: CASSPGQAHGYTF. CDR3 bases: TGTGCCAGCAGCCCAGGACAGGCCCATGGCTACACCTTC.

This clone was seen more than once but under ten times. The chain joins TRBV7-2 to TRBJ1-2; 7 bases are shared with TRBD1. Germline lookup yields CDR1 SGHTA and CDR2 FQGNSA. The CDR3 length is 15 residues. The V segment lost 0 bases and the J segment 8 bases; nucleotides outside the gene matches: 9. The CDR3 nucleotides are TGTGCCAGCAGCTTAGCTCCGGGACAGTTCAGCGGCTACACCTTC. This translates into CASSLAPGQFSGYTF.

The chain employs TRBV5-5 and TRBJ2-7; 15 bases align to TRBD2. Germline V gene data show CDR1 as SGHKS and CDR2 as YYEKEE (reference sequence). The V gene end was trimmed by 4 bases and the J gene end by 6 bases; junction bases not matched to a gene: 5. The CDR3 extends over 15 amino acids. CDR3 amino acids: CASSPPGLAGGEQYF. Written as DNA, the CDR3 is TGTGCCAGCAGCCCTCCGGGACTAGCGGGAGGCGAGCAGTACTTC.

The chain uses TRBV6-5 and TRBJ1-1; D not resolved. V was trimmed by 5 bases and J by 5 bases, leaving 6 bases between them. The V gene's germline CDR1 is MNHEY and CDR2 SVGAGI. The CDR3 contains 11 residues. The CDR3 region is CASSDATEAFF. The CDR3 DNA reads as TGTGCCAGCAGTGATGCGACTGAAGCTTTCTTT.

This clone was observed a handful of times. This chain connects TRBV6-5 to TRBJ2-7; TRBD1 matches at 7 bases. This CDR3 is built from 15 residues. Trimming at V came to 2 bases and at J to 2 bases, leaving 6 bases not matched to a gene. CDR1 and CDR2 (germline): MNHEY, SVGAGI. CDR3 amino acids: CASSYGTGATYEQYF. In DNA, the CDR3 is TGTGCCAGCAGTTACGGCACAGGGGCGACCTACGAGCAGTACTTC.

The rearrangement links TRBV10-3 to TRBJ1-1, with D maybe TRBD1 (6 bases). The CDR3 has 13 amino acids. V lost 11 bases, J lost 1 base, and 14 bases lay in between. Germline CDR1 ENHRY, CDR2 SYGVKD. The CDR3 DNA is TGTGCCGCAACGGGACACCCGAACACTGAAGCTTTCTTT. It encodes CAATGHPNTEAFF.

DNA for the CDR3: TGTGCCAGCAGCTTGGGACAGTCCAACAATGAGCAGTTCTTC. Amino acids: CASSLGQSNNEQFF. J is TRBJ2-1 and V is TRBV7-2, with 7 bases fitting TRBD1. Germline CDR1 and CDR2: SGHTA and FQGNSA. The CDR3 has 14 amino acids. The trim removed 3 bases at V and 5 bases at J, leaving 4 bases unmatched.

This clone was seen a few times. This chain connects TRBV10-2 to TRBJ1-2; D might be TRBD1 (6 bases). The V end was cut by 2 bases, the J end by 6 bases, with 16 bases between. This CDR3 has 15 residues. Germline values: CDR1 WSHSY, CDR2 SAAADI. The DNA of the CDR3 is TGCGCCAGCAGTGAGGGACAGCCTTTAGGTGATGGCTACACCTTC. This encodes CASSEGQPLGDGYTF.

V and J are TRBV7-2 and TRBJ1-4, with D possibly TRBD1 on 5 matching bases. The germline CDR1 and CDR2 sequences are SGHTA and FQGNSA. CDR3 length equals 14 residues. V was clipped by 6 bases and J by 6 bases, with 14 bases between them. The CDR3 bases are TGTGCCAGCAGATCACAGGTGAACCATGAAAAACTGTTTTTT. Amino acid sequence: CASRSQVNHEKLFF.

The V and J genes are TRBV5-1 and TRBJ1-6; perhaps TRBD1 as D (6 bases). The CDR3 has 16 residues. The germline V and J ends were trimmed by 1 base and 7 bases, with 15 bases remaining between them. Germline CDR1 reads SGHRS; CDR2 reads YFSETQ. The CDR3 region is CASSLILGQTNSPLHF. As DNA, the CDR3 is TGCGCCAGCAGCTTGATTCTCGGACAGACCAATTCACCCCTCCACTTT.

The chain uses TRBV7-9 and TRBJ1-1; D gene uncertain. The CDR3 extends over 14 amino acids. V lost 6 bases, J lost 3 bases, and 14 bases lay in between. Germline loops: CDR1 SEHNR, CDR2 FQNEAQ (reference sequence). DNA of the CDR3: TGTGCCAGCAGGCACAGTAATTTCTACACTGAAGCTTTCTTT. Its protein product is CASRHSNFYTEAFF.

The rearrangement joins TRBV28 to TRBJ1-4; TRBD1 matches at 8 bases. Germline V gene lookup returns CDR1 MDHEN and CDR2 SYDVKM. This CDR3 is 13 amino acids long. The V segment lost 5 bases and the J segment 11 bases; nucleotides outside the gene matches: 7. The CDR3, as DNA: TGTGCCAGCAGTACCCAGGGGGCCAGGAAACTGTTTTTT. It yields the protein CASSTQGARKLFF.

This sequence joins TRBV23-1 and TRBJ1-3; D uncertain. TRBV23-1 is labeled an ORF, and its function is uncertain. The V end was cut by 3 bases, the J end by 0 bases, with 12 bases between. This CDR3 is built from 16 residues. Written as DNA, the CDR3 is TGCGCCAGCAGTCAGATTCGGAGGGTCTCTGGAAACACCATATATTTT. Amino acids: CASSQIRRVSGNTIYF.

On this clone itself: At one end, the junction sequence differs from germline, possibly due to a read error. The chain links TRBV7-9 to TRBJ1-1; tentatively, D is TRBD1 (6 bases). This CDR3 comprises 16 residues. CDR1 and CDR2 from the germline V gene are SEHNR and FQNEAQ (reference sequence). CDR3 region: CSSSPQPDRYNTEAFF. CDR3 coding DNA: TGTTCCAGCAGCCCGCAACCGGACAGATATAACACTGAAGCTTTCTTT.

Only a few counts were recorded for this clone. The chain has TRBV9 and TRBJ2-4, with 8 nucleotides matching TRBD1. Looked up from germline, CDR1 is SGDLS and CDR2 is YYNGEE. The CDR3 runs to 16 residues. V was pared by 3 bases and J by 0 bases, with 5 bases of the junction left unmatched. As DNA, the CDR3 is TGTGCCAGCAGCGGACCAACAGGGGGAGCCAAAAACATTCAGTACTTC. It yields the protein CASSGPTGGAKNIQYF.